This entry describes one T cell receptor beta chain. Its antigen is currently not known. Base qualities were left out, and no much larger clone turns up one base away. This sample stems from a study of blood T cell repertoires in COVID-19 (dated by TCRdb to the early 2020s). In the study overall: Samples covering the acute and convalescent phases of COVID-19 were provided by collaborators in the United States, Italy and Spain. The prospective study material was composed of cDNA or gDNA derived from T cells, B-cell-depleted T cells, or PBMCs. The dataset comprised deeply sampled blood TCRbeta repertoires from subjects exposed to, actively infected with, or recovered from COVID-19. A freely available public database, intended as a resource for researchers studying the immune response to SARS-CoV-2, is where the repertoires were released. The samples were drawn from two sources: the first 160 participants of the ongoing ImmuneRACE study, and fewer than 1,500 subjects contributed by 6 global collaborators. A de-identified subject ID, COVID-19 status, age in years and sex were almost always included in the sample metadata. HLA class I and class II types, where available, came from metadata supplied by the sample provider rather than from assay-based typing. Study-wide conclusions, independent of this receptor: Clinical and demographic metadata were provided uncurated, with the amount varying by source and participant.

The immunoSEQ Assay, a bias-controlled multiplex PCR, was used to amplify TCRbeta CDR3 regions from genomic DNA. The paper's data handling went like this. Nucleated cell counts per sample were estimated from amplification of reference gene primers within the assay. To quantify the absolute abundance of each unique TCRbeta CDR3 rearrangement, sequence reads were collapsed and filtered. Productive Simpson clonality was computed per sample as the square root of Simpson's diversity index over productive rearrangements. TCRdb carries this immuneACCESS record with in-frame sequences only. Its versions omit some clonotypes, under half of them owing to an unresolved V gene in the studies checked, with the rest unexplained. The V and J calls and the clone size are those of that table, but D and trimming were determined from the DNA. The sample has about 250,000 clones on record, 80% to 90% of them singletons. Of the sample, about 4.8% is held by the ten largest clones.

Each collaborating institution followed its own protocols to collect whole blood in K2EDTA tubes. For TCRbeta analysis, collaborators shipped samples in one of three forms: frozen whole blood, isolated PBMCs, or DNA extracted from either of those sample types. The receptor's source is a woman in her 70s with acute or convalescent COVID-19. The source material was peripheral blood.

The CDR3 reads CASSRGQGTATNEKLFF. The nucleotides read TGTGCCAGCAGTCGAGGACAGGGAACCGCAACTAATGAAAAACTGTTTTTT. The rearrangement combines TRBV6-6 with TRBJ1-4; TRBD1 agrees with 8 junctional bases. Trimmed from V: 5 bases; trimmed from J: 0 bases; junction bases lacking a gene match: 8. The CDR3, cysteine through phenylalanine, is 17 amino acids long. Here the CDR3 DNA is all that survives: 51 bases in frame from base 1. The germline V gene encodes CDR1 MNHNY and CDR2 SVGAGI (reference sequence).